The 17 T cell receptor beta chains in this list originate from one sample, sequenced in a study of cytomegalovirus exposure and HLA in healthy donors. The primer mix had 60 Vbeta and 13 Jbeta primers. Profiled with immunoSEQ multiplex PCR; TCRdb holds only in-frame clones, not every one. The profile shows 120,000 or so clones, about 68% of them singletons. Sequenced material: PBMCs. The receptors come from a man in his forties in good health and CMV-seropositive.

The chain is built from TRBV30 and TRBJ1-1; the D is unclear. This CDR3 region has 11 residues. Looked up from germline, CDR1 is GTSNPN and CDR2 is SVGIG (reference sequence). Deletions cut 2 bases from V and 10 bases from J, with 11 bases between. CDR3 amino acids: CAWSSGVIAFF. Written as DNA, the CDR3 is TGTGCCTGGAGTAGCGGGGTGATAGCTTTCTTT.

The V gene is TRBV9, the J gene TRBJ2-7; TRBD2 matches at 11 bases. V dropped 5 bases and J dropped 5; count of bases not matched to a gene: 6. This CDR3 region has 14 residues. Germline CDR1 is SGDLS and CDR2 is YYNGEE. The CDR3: CASSGSGRVDEQYF. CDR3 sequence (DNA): TGTGCCAGCAGTGGTAGCGGGAGGGTTGACGAGCAGTACTTC.

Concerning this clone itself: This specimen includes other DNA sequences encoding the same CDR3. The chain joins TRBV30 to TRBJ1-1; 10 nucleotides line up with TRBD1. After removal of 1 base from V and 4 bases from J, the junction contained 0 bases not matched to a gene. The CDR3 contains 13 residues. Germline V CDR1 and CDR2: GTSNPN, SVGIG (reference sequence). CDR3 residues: CAWSGTGGTEAFF. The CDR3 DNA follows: TGTGCCTGGAGTGGGACAGGGGGCACTGAAGCTTTCTTT. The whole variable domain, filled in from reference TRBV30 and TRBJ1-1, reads SQTIHQWPATLVQPVGSPLSLECTVEGTSNPNLYWYRQAAGRGLQLLFYSVGIGQISSEVPQNLSASRPQDRQFILSSKKLLLSDSGFYLCAWSGTGGTEAFFGQGTRLTVV.

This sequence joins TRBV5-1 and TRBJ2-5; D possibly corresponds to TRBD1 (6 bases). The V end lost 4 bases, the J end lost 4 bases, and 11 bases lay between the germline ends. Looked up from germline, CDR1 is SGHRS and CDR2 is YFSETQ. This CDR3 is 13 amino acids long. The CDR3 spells CASSPQGRETQYF. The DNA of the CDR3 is TGCGCCAGCAGCCCACAGGGTCGAGAGACCCAGTACTTC.

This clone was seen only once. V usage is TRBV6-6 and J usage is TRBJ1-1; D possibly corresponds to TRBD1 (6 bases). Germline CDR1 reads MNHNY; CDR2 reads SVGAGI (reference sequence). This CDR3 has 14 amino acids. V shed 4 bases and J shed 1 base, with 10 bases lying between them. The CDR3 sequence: CASSSPGQNTEAFF. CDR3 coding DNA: TGTGCCAGCAGTTCTCCGGGACAGAACACTGAAGCTTTCTTT.

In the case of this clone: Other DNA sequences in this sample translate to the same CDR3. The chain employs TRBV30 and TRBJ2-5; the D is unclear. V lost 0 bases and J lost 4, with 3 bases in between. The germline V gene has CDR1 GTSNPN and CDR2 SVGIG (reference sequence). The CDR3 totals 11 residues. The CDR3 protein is CAWSVLETQYF. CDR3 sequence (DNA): TGTGCCTGGAGTGTACTAGAGACCCAGTACTTC. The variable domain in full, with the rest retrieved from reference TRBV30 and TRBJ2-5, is SQTIHQWPATLVQPVGSPLSLECTVEGTSNPNLYWYRQAAGRGLQLLFYSVGIGQISSEVPQNLSASRPQDRQFILSSKKLLLSDSGFYLCAWSVLETQYFGPGTRLLVL.

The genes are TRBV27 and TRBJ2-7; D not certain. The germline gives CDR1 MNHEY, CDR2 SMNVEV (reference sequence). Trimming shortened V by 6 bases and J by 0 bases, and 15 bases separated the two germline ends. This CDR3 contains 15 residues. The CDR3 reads CASSLGAQSSYEQYF. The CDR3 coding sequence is TGTGCCAGCAGCCTAGGAGCCCAGAGCTCCTACGAGCAGTACTTC.

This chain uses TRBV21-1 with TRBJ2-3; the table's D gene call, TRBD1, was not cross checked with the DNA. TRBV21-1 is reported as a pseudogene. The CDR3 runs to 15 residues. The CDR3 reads CASSKETGCTDTQYF. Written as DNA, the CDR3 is TGTGCCAGCAGCAAAGAGACAGGCTGCACAGATACGCAGTATTTT.

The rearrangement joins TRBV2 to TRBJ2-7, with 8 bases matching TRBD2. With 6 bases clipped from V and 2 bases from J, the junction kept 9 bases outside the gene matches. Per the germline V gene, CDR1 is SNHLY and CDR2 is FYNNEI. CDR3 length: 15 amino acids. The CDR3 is CASREAAGGAYEQYF. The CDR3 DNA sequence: TGTGCCAGCAGGGAGGCGGCGGGGGGTGCCTACGAGCAGTACTTC.

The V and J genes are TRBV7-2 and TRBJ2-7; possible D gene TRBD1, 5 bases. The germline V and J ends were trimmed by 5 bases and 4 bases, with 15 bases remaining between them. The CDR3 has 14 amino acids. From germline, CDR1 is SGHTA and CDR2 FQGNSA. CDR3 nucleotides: TGTGCCAGCAGCCTCCGGTCCGCAGGGTACGAGCAGTACTTC. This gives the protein CASSLRSAGYEQYF.

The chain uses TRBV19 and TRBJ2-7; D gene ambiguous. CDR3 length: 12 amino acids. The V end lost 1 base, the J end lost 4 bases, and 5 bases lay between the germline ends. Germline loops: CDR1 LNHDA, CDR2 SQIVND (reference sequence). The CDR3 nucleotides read TGTGCCAGTAGTATAGGAGGATACGAGCAGTACTTC. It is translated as CASSIGGYEQYF.

This CDR3 is CASSLVGVQGKGYTF. CDR3 coding DNA: TGTGCCAGCAGCTTGGTGGGGGTACAGGGGAAAGGCTACACCTTC. The chain is built from TRBV5-4 and TRBJ1-2; 7 bases are a match to TRBD1. The CDR3 runs to 15 residues. Looked up from germline, CDR1 is SGHNT and CDR2 is YYREEE (reference sequence). Trimming removed 0 bases from V and 8 bases from J; junction bases left unmatched: 10.

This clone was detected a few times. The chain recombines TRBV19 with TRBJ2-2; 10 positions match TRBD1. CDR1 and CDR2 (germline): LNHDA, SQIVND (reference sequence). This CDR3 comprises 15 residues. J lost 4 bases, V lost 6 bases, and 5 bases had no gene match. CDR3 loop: CASREDRGTTGELFF. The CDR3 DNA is TGTGCCAGTAGGGAGGACAGGGGGACCACCGGGGAGCTGTTTTTT.

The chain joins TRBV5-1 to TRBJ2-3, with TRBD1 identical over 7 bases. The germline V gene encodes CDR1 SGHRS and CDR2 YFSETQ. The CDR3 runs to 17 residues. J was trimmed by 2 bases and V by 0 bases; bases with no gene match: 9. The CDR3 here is CASSLVGTDPFTDTQYF. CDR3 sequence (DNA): TGCGCCAGCAGCTTGGTGGGGACAGATCCTTTCACAGATACGCAGTATTTT.

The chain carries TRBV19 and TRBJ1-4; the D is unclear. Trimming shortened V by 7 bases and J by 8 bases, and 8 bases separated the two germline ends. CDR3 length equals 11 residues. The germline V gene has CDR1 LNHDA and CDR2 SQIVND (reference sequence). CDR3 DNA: TGTGCCAGTACAGGCAGGGAAAAACTGTTTTTT. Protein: CASTGREKLFF.

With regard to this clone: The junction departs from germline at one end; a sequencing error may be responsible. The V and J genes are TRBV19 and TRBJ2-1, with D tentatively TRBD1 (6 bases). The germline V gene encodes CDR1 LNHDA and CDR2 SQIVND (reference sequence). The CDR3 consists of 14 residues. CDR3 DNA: TGTGCCAGTAGTATCAGGGGCTGGGCGAATGAGCAGCTCTTC. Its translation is CASSIRGWANEQLF.

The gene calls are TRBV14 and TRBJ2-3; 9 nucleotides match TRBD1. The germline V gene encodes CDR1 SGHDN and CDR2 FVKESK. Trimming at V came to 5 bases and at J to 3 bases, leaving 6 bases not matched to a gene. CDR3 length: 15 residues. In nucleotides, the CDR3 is TGTGCCAGCAGCAGGGGGGACAGGGCAACAGATACGCAGTATTTT. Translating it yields CASSRGDRATDTQYF.